Listed below are T cell receptor beta chains from one sample, sequenced in a study of blood T cell repertoires in COVID-19. Clones were sequenced by immunoSEQ multiplex PCR, and TCRdb holds only the in-frame ones, with some missing. Of about half a million clones in the sample, about 85% were seen once. What was sequenced was PBMCs or T cells enriched from blood (not recorded which). These receptors originate from a woman aged 55 to 70 who had recovered from COVID-19. CDR3s include the opening cysteine and the closing phenylalanine or tryptophan. Fields, in order: clone size, J gene, V gene, D gene, CDR3 DNA, CDR3 protein. A D gene is named only where the DNA matches it firmly. Clone size, where shown, is once, few, many, or a class for clones that have expanded.

size: NA
J: TRBJ1-4
V: TRBV5-1
D: TRBD1
DNA: TGCGCCAGCAGCCAGACAGGGGGTAAAAAAAATGAAAAACTGTTTTTT
CDR3: CASSQTGGKKNEKLFF

size: NA
J: TRBJ1-4
V: TRBV30
D: NA
DNA: TGTGCCTGGAGGCCCCGGGGGGAAGGGGAAAAACTGTTTTTT
CDR3: CAWRPRGEGEKLFF

size: NA
J: TRBJ2-1
V: TRBV11-2
D: TRBD1
DNA: TGTGCCAGCAGCTTAGACCTGGGACAGTCCAATGAGCAGTTCTTC
CDR3: CASSLDLGQSNEQFF

size: NA
J: TRBJ2-3
V: TRBV4-1
D: TRBD2
DNA: TGCGCCAGCAGCCCAGGCAAGACTAGCGGGGGGGCAGGAACAGATACGCAGTATTTT
CDR3: CASSPGKTSGGAGTDTQYF

size: NA
J: TRBJ1-1
V: TRBV7-2
D: NA
DNA: TGTGCCAGCAGCCAACCGGTATGGGGGCGGACTGAAGCTTTCTTT
CDR3: CASSQPVWGRTEAFF

size: NA
J: TRBJ2-2
V: TRBV2
D: NA
DNA: TGTGCCAGCAGTGGGGGTGGGGCAGAAGAGCTGTTTTTT
CDR3: CASSGGGAEELFF

size: NA
J: TRBJ1-2
V: TRBV29-1
D: TRBD1
DNA: TGCAGCGTTGAGGGAACAGGGGTTAACTATGGCTACACCTTC
CDR3: CSVEGTGVNYGYTF

size: NA
J: TRBJ1-1
V: TRBV7-2
D: NA
DNA: TGTGCCAGCAGCCCAAGGGGGACTGAAGCTTTCTTT
CDR3: CASSPRGTEAFF

size: NA
J: TRBJ2-6
V: TRBV4-1
D: TRBD1
DNA: TGCGCCAGCAGCCAAGCGGGCCCGACAGGGTCCGGGGCCAACGTCCTGACTTTC
CDR3: CASSQAGPTGSGANVLTF

size: NA
J: TRBJ1-5
V: TRBV2
D: TRBD1
DNA: TGTGCCAGCAGTGGGGGACAGGGGAAAAGCAATCAGCCCCAGCATTTT
CDR3: CASSGGQGKSNQPQHF

size: NA
J: TRBJ1-1
V: TRBV7-9
D: TRBD1
DNA: TGTGCCAGCAGCGGTCAGGGGGACACTGAAGCTTTCTTT
CDR3: CASSGQGDTEAFF

size: NA
J: TRBJ2-2
V: TRBV9
D: NA
DNA: TGTGCCAGCAGCGCCCGAGGGGGGGTCCCGAACACCGGGGAGCTGTTTTTT
CDR3: CASSARGGVPNTGELFF

size: NA
J: TRBJ2-7
V: TRBV25-1
D: TRBD1
DNA: TGTGCCAGCAGTGAATCAGGCGACAGGGGGCTCTACGAGCAGTACTTC
CDR3: CASSESGDRGLYEQYF

size: NA
J: TRBJ2-7
V: TRBV5-1
D: TRBD1
DNA: TGCGCCAGCAAAATCACCGGGACAGGAACCTACGAGCAGTACTTC
CDR3: CASKITGTGTYEQYF

size: once
J: TRBJ2-2
V: TRBV27
D: NA
DNA: TGTGCCAGCAGCCCCCCCGGGGCGGGGACCGGGGAGCTGTTTTTT
CDR3: CASSPPGAGTGELFF

size: NA
J: TRBJ1-1
V: TRBV20-1
D: NA
DNA: TGCAGTGCTCAGGACAGTCTCAAAGCTTTCTTT
CDR3: CSAQDSLKAFF

size: NA
J: TRBJ1-1
V: TRBV7-2
D: TRBD1
DNA: TGTGCCAGCAGCTTAGTACAGGGGGGGACTGAAGCTTTCTTT
CDR3: CASSLVQGGTEAFF

size: NA
J: TRBJ1-1
V: TRBV3-1/TRBV3-2
D: NA
DNA: TGTGCCAGCAGCCTCTCAAGGGGAGGAGGCACTGAAGCTTTCTTT
CDR3: CASSLSRGGGTEAFF

size: NA
J: TRBJ2-3
V: TRBV11-3
D: TRBD2
DNA: TGTGCCAGCAGCCCTAGACTAGCGGAGTACACAGATACGCAGTATTTT
CDR3: CASSPRLAEYTDTQYF

size: NA
J: TRBJ2-3
V: TRBV7-6
D: TRBD2
DNA: TGTGCCAGCAGCTTAGCGGGAACTAGCGGGGGCCTTAATACGCAGTATTTT
CDR3: CASSLAGTSGGLNTQYF

size: NA
J: TRBJ2-1
V: TRBV6-5
D: TRBD1
DNA: TGTGCCAGCAGTTACGACAGGACAGGCCTCTGGAAGTTCTTC
CDR3: CASSYDRTGLWKFF

size: NA
J: TRBJ1-1
V: TRBV12-3/TRBV12-4
D: NA
DNA: TGTGCCAGCAGTTTAGAGAGGCGGGCTTTCTTT
CDR3: CASSLERRAFF

size: NA
J: TRBJ2-5
V: TRBV6-1
D: TRBD2
DNA: TGTGCCAGCAGTGTATCTGGGACTAGCGGGGGGGCTCGAGAGACCCAGTACTTC
CDR3: CASSVSGTSGGARETQYF

size: NA
J: TRBJ1-5
V: TRBV30
D: NA
DNA: TGTGCCTGGAGTGTAAGGAGACAGTTTGGCCAGCCCCAGCATTTT
CDR3: CAWSVRRQFGQPQHF

size: NA
J: TRBJ1-5
V: TRBV2
D: NA
DNA: TGTGCCAGCAGTGACAGGCTGAGCAATCAGCCCCAGCATTTT
CDR3: CASSDRLSNQPQHF

size: NA
J: TRBJ1-2
V: TRBV7-8
D: NA
DNA: TGTGCCAGCAGCCCCTTTGACAGTCCTAACTATGGCTACACCTTC
CDR3: CASSPFDSPNYGYTF

size: NA
J: TRBJ2-7
V: TRBV5-1
D: NA
DNA: TGCGCCAGCAGCTTCCGGGACATCTACGAGCAGTACTTC
CDR3: CASSFRDIYEQYF

size: NA
J: TRBJ1-3
V: TRBV7-2
D: NA
DNA: TGTGCCAGCAGACTGGGGGGAGGAAACACCATATATTTT
CDR3: CASRLGGGNTIYF

size: NA
J: TRBJ1-3
V: TRBV5-1
D: NA
DNA: TGCGCCAGCAGCTTGACGGGCTCTGGAAACACCATATATTTT
CDR3: CASSLTGSGNTIYF

size: NA
J: TRBJ1-1
V: TRBV29-1
D: NA
DNA: TGCAGCCCCGTCGCTAGGCCCCAGAACACTGAAGCTTTCTTT
CDR3: CSPVARPQNTEAFF

size: NA
J: TRBJ2-1
V: TRBV3-1/TRBV3-2
D: NA
DNA: TGTGCCAGCAGCCAAGAGGGGAGCAGGGGGGTTAGACATGAGCAGTTCTTC
CDR3: CASSQEGSRGVRHEQFF

size: NA
J: TRBJ2-5
V: TRBV7-2
D: TRBD1
DNA: TGTGCCAGCAGCCCGGACAGGGCTCAAGAGACCCAGTACTTC
CDR3: CASSPDRAQETQYF

size: NA
J: TRBJ2-5
V: TRBV10-3
D: TRBD1
DNA: TGTGCCATCAGACCTTCGACAGGGGAAGAGACCCAGTACTTC
CDR3: CAIRPSTGEETQYF

size: NA
J: TRBJ1-4
V: TRBV5-1
D: TRBD1
DNA: TGCGCCAGCAGGGCCGGGACAGGGGGCGAAAAACTGTTTTTT
CDR3: CASRAGTGGEKLFF

size: NA
J: TRBJ1-1
V: TRBV1
D: NA
DNA: TGCACCAGCAGCCACGACGAACAGGGATTGAACACTGAAGCTTTCTTT
CDR3: CTSSHDEQGLNTEAFF

size: NA
J: TRBJ1-2
V: TRBV5-6
D: NA
DNA: TGTGCCAGCAGCCCGGGTAGGGGCGTATACTATGGCTACACCTTC
CDR3: CASSPGRGVYYGYTF

size: NA
J: TRBJ1-1
V: TRBV18
D: NA
DNA: TGTGCCAGCTCACCACGCGCGTTATCGAACACTGAAGCTTTCTTT
CDR3: CASSPRALSNTEAFF

size: NA
J: TRBJ1-4
V: TRBV7-2
D: TRBD1
DNA: TGTGCCAGCAGCCCCTCCAATGTATTCTTGGGGACAGATAATGAAAAACTGTTTTTT
CDR3: CASSPSNVFLGTDNEKLFF

size: once
J: TRBJ1-3
V: TRBV6-6
D: NA
DNA: TGTGCCAGCATCAATCAGGGGAACACCATATATTTT
CDR3: CASINQGNTIYF

size: NA
J: TRBJ1-5
V: TRBV7-2
D: TRBD1
DNA: TGTGCCAGCAGCTTTTCACAGGGGGACAATCAGCCCCAGCATTTT
CDR3: CASSFSQGDNQPQHF

size: NA
J: TRBJ1-2
V: TRBV3-1/TRBV3-2
D: NA
DNA: TGTGCCAGCAGCCGTCGGGACTCCTATGGCTACACCTTC
CDR3: CASSRRDSYGYTF

size: NA
J: TRBJ2-2
V: TRBV6-5
D: TRBD1
DNA: TGTGCCAGCACGGACAGGGCGAACACCGGGGAGCTGTTTTTT
CDR3: CASTDRANTGELFF

size: NA
J: TRBJ1-1
V: TRBV5-5
D: TRBD1
DNA: TGTGCCAGCAGCTTTCCAGGGGGGACTGAAGCTTTCTTT
CDR3: CASSFPGGTEAFF

size: NA
J: TRBJ2-6
V: TRBV4-2
D: NA
DNA: TGTGCCAGCAGCCAAGCCCCTCGGGGGGCGACCGGGGCCAACGTCCTGACTTTC
CDR3: CASSQAPRGATGANVLTF

size: NA
J: TRBJ2-1
V: TRBV10-2
D: NA
DNA: TGCGCCAGCAGTGAGCCTCGATTCAGGGACAATGAGCAGTTCTTC
CDR3: CASSEPRFRDNEQFF

size: NA
J: TRBJ1-5
V: TRBV19
D: TRBD1
DNA: TGTGCCAGTAGTACCACAGGGGGCCCGAATCAGCCCCAGCATTTT
CDR3: CASSTTGGPNQPQHF

size: few
J: TRBJ2-7
V: TRBV5-1
D: TRBD2
DNA: TGCGCCAGCAGCTTGGCCGGGGGGGTCGAGCAGTACTTC
CDR3: CASSLAGGVEQYF

size: NA
J: TRBJ2-7
V: TRBV5-1
D: TRBD1
DNA: TGCGCCAGCAGTTGGGACAGGGTAGAGTGGGAGCAGTACTTC
CDR3: CASSWDRVEWEQYF

size: NA
J: TRBJ2-3
V: TRBV2
D: NA
DNA: TGTGCCAGCACACAAACGTTGGATACGCAGTATTTT
CDR3: CASTQTLDTQYF

size: NA
J: TRBJ1-1
V: TRBV5-1
D: NA
DNA: TGCGCCAGCAGCGTTGCGGGGACTGAAGCTTTCTTT
CDR3: CASSVAGTEAFF

size: once
J: TRBJ1-6
V: TRBV30
D: TRBD1
DNA: TGTGCCTGGAGTCAGGGGGGCGGTTCACCCCTCCACTTT
CDR3: CAWSQGGGSPLHF

size: NA
J: TRBJ1-1
V: TRBV2
D: TRBD1
DNA: TGTGCCAGCAGACGGGACAGGGGGAACACTGAAGCTTTCTTT
CDR3: CASRRDRGNTEAFF